The 8 T cell receptor beta chains reported below all come from one sample, sequenced in a study of shared clonotypes between healthy human individuals. The data were produced by immunoSEQ multiplex PCR, yet TCRdb's version contains in-frame clones alone and is incomplete. The repertoire includes about 490,000 clones, about 82% of them detected once, and over 10% sits in the top ten. Sequenced input: PBMCs. These receptors all stem from a woman aged 35 to 49 in good health. Some clones in this sample may be carry-over from other donors' samples.

The chain links TRBV6-1 to TRBJ1-5; the match to TRBD1 covers 7 bases. Trimming at V came to 7 bases and at J to 4 bases, leaving 10 bases not matched to a gene. Per the germline V gene, CDR1 is MNHNS and CDR2 is SASEGT. The CDR3 sequence is 15 residues long. CDR3 loop: CASTPTGESNQPQHF. DNA for the CDR3: TGTGCCAGCACGCCCACAGGGGAATCGAATCAGCCCCAGCATTTT.

The chain couples TRBV28 to TRBJ1-5, with D maybe TRBD1 (6 bases). The germline CDR1 and CDR2 sequences are MDHEN and SYDVKM. This CDR3 region has 16 residues. The V and J ends lost 1 base and 4 bases respectively, with 14 bases between them. CDR3 amino acids: CASSLLAGVPNQPQHF. CDR3 nucleotides: TGTGCCAGCAGTTTATTAGCAGGGGTGCCTAATCAGCCCCAGCATTTT.

The V gene is TRBV7-9, the J gene TRBJ2-7; D remains unclear. The germline V gene has CDR1 SEHNR and CDR2 FQNEAQ (reference sequence). The CDR3 covers 13 residues. The ends were cut back, 6 bases at V and 2 bases at J, with 11 bases in the middle. This CDR3 reads CASRTLLTYEQYF. In nucleotides, the CDR3 is TGTGCCAGCAGAACACTACTAACCTACGAGCAGTACTTC.

V gene TRBV13 combines with J gene TRBJ1-3, with D possibly TRBD1 on 6 matching bases. Per germline, CDR1 PRHDT and CDR2 FYEKMQ (reference sequence). Trimming took off 5 bases at V and 2 bases at J, with 16 bases between the two ends. The CDR3 contains 16 residues. CDR3 in amino acids: CASSLLGGGPGNTIYF. The CDR3 region has the DNA TGTGCCAGCAGCCTCCTGGGAGGGGGGCCTGGAAACACCATATATTTT.

This clone was picked up one time. The chain carries TRBV9 and TRBJ2-1; 9 nucleotides match TRBD2. CDR1 is SGDLS and CDR2 is YYNGEE in the germline V gene. V dropped 0 bases and J dropped 10; count of bases not matched to a gene: 14. The CDR3 has 17 residues. The DNA for the CDR3 is TGTGCCAGCAGCGTAGCTCCGGGGACTAGCCCACTCAACGAGCAGTTCTTC. Translating gives CASSVAPGTSPLNEQFF.

The chain has TRBV7-2 and TRBJ1-1; D remains ambiguous. The CDR3 is 13 amino acids. V dropped 5 bases and J dropped 1 base, with 8 bases sitting between them. Per germline, CDR1 SGHTA and CDR2 FQGNSA. CDR3 bases: TGTGCCAGCAGCAGGAATCAGAACACTGAAGCTTTCTTT. Translation: CASSRNQNTEAFF.

The chain is built from TRBV18 and TRBJ1-5; D is undetermined. V was shortened by 2 bases and J by 4 bases, with 9 bases between the two germline ends. The CDR3 is 14 amino acids. Looked up from germline, CDR1 is KGHSH and CDR2 is LQKENI. DNA for the CDR3: TGTGCCAGCTCACCATCGCCAGCTAATCAGCCCCAGCATTTT. Translated, it gives CASSPSPANQPQHF.

The V and J genes are TRBV10-3 and TRBJ2-5; 10 nucleotides agree with TRBD2. The junction had 4 bases not matched to a gene; V was cut back by 2 bases and J by 4 bases. Germline values: CDR1 ENHRY, CDR2 SYGVKD. The CDR3 sequence is 15 residues long. This CDR3 is CAISEGTSARETQYF. The CDR3 DNA reads as TGTGCCATCAGTGAGGGGACTAGCGCCCGAGAGACCCAGTACTTC.